The clone carrying this T cell receptor (beta chain) was seen a handful of times. TCRdb passed the RT-PCR reads through MiXCR, listing each CDR3 protein once. Seen here are hundreds of thousands of distinct CDR3 sequences, more than 13% observed once, and the top ten hold 3% to 4.5%. J lost 7 bases, V lost 3 bases, and 11 bases had no gene match. The CDR3 runs 15 residues. In germline, CDR1 is DFQATT, CDR2 SNEGSKA (reference sequence). This TCR derives from a female donor in good health, serving as a healthy control. The sample was memory CD4+ T cells from blood. The genes are TRBV20-1 and TRBJ1-1, with 10 bases fitting TRBD1. The CDR3 sequence: CSARVPGQGLLEAFF. CDR3 DNA: TGCAGTGCTAGGGTACCGGGACAGGGGTTGCTTGAAGCTTTCTTT.